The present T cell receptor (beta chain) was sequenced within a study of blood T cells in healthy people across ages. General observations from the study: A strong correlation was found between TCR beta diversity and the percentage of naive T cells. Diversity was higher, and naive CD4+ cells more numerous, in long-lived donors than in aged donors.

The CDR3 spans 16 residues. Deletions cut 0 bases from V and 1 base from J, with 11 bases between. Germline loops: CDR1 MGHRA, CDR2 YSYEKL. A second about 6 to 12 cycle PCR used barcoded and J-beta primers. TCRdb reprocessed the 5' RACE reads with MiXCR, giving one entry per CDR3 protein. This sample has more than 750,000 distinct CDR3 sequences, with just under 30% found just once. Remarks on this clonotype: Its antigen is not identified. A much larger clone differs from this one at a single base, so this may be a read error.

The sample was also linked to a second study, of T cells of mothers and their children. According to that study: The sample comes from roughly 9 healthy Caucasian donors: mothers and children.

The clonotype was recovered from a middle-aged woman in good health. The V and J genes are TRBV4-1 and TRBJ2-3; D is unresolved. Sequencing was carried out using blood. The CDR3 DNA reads TGCGCCAGCAGCCAAGACTCCTCCGCGGGCACAGATACGCAGTATTTT. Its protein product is CASSQDSSAGTDTQYF.